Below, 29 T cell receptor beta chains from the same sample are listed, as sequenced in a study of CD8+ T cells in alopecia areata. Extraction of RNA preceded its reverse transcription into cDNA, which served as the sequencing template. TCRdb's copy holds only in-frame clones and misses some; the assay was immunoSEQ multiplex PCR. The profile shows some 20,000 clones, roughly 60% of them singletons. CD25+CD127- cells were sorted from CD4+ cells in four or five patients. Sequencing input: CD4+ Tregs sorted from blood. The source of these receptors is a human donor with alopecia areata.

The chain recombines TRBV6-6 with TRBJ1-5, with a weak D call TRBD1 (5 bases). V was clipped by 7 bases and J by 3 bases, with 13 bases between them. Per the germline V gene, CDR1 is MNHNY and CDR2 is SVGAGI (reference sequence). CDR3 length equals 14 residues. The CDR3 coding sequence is TGTGCCAGCATTCAACGGGGGGACAATCAGCCCCAGCATTTT. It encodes CASIQRGDNQPQHF.

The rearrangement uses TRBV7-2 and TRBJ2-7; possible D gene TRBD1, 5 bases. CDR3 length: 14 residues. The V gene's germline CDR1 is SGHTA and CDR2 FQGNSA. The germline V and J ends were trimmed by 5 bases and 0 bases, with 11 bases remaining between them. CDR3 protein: CASSRSTVSYEQYF. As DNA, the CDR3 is TGTGCCAGCAGCCGGTCGACAGTCTCCTACGAGCAGTACTTC.

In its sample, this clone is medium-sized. CDR3 loop: CASGTIQNQPQHF. The CDR3 nucleotides are TGTGCCAGCGGGACAATTCAAAATCAGCCCCAGCATTTT. The chain carries TRBV10-3 and TRBJ1-5; perhaps TRBD1 as D (6 bases). Germline V gene sequence: CDR1 ENHRY, CDR2 SYGVKD. The CDR3 sequence is 13 residues long. Trimming took 10 bases from V and 4 from J, leaving 14 bases between them.

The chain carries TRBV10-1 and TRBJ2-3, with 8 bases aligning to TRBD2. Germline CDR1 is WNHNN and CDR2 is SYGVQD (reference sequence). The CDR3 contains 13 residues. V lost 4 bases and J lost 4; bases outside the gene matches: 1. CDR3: CASSGAGADTQYF. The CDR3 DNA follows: TGCGCCAGCAGTGGAGCGGGAGCAGATACGCAGTATTTT.

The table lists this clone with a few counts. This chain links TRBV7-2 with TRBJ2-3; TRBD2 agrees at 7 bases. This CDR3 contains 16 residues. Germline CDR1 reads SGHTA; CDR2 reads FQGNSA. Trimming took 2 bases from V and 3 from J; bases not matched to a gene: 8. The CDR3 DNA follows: TGTGCCAGCAGCTTAATGGGCGGGGGAGCGACAGATACGCAGTATTTT. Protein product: CASSLMGGGATDTQYF. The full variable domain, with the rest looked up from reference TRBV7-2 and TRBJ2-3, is GAGVSQSPSNKVTEKGKDVELRCDPISGHTALYWYRQSLGQGLEFLIYFQGNSAPDKSGLPSDRFSAERTGGSVSTLTIQRTQQEDSAVYLCASSLMGGGATDTQYFGPGTRLTVL.

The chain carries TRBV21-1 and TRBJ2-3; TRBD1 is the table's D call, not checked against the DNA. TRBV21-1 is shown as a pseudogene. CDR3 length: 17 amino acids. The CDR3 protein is CASSGRLQGNSTDTQYF. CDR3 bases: TGTGCCAGCAGCGGGAGACTACAGGGAAATTCTACAGATACGCAGTATTTT.

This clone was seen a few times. The DNA of the CDR3 is TGTGCCAGCAGTTCTCCCCCCAGGGGCACTGAAGCTTTCTTT. The encoded protein is CASSSPPRGTEAFF. The chain carries TRBV28 and TRBJ1-1; D is perhaps TRBD1 (6 bases). CDR3 length: 14 residues. Between the trimmed V and J ends, which lost 4 bases and 4 bases, there was a span of 13 bases. From germline, CDR1 is MDHEN and CDR2 SYDVKM.

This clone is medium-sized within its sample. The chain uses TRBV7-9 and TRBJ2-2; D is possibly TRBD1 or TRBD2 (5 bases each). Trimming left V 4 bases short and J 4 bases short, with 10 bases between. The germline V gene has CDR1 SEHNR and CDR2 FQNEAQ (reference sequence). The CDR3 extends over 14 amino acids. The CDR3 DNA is TGTGCCAGCAGCTATCAGGGACGCACCGGGGAGCTGTTTTTT. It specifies CASSYQGRTGELFF.

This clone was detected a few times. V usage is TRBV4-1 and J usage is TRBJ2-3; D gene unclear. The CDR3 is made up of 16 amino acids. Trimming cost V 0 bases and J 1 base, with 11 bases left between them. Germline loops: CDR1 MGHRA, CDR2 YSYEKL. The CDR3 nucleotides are TGCGCCAGCAGCCAAGAGTTCACCCCTGGCACAGATACGCAGTATTTT. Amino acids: CASSQEFTPGTDTQYF.

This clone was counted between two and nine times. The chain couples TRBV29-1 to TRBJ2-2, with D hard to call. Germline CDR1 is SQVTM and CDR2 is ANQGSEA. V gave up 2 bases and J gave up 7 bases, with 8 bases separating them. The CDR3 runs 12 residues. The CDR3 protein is CSVEFVRGELFF. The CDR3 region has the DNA TGCAGCGTTGAATTTGTACGCGGGGAGCTGTTTTTT.

CDR3 sequence reads: CASSSTSGRSQYF. Written as DNA, the CDR3 is TGTGCCAGCAGCTCCACTAGCGGGAGGTCCCAGTACTTC. V is TRBV7-8 and J is TRBJ2-5, with 12 bases identical to TRBD2. V was pared by 4 bases and J by 9 bases, with 3 bases of the junction left unmatched. Germline CDR1 reads SGHVS; CDR2 reads FQNEAQ. The CDR3 sequence is 13 residues long.

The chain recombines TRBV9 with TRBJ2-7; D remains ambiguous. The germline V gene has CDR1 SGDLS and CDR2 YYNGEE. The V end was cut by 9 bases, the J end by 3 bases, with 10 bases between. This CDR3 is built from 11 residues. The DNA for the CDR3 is TGTGCCACCCTCTGGGGCTACGAGCAGTACTTC. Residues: CATLWGYEQYF. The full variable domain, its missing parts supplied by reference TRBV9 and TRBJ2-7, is DSGVTQTPKHLITATGQRVTLRCSPRSGDLSVYWYQQSLDQGLQFLIQYYNGEERAKGNILERFSAQQFPDLHSELNLSSLELGDSALYFCATLWGYEQYFGPGTRLTVT.

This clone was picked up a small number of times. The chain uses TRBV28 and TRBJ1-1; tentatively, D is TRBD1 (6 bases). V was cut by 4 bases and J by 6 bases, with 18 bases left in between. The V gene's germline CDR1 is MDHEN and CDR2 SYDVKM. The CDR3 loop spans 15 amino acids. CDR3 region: CASSSAGGQAAEAFF. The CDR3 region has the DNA TGTGCCAGCAGTTCAGCCGGGGGGCAGGCCGCTGAAGCTTTCTTT. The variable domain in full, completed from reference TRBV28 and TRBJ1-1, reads DVKVTQSSRYLVKRTGEKVFLECVQDMDHENMFWYRQDPGLGLRLIYFSYDVKMKEKGDIPEGYSVSREKKERFSLILESASTNQTSMYLCASSSAGGQAAEAFFGQGTRLTVV.

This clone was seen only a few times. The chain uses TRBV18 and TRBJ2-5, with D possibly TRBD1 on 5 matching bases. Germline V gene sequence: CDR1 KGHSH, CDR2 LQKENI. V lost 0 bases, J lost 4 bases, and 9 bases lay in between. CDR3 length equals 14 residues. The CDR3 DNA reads TGTGCCAGCTCACCACCGTCAGGGCCAGAGACCCAGTACTTC. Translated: CASSPPSGPETQYF.

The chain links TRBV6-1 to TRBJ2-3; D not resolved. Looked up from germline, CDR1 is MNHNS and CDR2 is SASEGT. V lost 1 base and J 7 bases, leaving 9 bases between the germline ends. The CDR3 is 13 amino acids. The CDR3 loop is CASSEVSLYTQYF. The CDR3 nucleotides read TGTGCCAGCAGTGAAGTCTCTCTCTATACGCAGTATTTT.

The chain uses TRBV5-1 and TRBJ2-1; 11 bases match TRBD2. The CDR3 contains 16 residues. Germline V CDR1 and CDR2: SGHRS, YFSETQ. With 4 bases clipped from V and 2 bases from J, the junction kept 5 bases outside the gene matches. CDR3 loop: CASSTPLAGAYNEQFF. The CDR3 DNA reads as TGCGCCAGCAGCACACCACTAGCGGGGGCCTACAATGAGCAGTTCTTC.

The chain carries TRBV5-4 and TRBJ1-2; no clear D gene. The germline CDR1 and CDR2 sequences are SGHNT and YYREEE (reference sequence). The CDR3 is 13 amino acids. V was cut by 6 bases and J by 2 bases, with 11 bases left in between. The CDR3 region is CASNRPGNYGYTF. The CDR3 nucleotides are TGTGCCAGCAACCGACCCGGGAACTATGGCTACACCTTC.

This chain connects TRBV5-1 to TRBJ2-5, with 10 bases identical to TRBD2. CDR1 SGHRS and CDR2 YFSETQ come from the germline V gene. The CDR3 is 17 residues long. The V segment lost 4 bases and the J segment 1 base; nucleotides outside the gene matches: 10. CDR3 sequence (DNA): TGCGCCAGCAGCCCCGGACTAGCGGACTTACTCCAAGAGACCCAGTACTTC. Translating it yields CASSPGLADLLQETQYF.

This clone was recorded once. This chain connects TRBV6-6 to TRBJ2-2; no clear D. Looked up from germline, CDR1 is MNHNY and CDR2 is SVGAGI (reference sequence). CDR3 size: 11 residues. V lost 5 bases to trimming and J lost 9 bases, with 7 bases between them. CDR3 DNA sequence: TGTGCCAGCAGTCCCACTAGGGAGCTGTTTTTT. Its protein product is CASSPTRELFF.

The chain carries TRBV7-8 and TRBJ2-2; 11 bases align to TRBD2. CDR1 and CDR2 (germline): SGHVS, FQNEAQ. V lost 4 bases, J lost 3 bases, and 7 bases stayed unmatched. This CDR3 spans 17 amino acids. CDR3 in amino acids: CASSSHRLAGYTGELFF. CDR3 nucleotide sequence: TGTGCCAGCAGCTCGCATAGACTAGCGGGGTACACCGGGGAGCTGTTTTTT.

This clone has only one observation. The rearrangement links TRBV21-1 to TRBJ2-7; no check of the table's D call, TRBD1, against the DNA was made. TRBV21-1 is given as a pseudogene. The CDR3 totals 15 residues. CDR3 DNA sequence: TGTGCCAGCAGCAAAAGCAGGGTTGGAGACTACGAGCAGTACTTC. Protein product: CASSKSRVGDYEQYF.

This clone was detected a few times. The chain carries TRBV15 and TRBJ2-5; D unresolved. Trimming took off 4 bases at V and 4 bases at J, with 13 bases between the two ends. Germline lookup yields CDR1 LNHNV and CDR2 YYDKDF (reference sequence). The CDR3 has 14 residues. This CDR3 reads CATSKGGFGETQYF. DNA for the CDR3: TGTGCCACCAGCAAGGGTGGCTTTGGAGAGACCCAGTACTTC.

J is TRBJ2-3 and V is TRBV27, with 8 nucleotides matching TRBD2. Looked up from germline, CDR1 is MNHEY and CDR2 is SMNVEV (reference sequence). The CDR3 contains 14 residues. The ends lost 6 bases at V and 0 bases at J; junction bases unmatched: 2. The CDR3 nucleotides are TGTGCCAGCAGACGGGAGGGTAGCACAGATACGCAGTATTTT. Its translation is CASRREGSTDTQYF.

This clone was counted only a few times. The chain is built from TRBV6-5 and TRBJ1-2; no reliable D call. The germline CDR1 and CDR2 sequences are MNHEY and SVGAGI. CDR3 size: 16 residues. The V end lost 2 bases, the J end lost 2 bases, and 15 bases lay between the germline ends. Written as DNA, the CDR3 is TGTGCCAGCAGTTACCTATCCAGGTTCCTAAACTATGGCTACACCTTC. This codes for CASSYLSRFLNYGYTF.

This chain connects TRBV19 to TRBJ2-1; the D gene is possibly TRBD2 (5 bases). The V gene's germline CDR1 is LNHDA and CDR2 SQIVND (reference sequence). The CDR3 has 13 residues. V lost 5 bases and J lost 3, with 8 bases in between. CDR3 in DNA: TGTGCCAGTAGTCGCCGGGACTACAATGAGCAGTTCTTC. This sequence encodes CASSRRDYNEQFF. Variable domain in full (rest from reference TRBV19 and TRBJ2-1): DGGITQSPKYLFRKEGQNVTLSCEQNLNHDAMYWYRQDPGQGLRLIYYSQIVNDFQKGDIAEGYSVSREKKESFPLTVTSAQKNPTAFYLCASSRRDYNEQFFGPGTRLTVL.

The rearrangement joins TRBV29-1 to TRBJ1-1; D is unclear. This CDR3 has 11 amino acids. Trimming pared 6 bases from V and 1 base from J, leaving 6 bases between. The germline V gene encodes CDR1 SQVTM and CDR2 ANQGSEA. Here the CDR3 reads CSVKGNTEAFF. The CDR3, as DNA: TGCAGCGTAAAGGGGAACACTGAAGCTTTCTTT.

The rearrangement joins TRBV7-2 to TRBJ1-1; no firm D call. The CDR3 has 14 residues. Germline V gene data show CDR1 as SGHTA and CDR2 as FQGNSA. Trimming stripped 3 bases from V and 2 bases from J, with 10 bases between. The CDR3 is CASSFPGLNTEAFF. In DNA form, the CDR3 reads TGTGCCAGCAGCTTCCCCGGGCTAAACACTGAAGCTTTCTTT.

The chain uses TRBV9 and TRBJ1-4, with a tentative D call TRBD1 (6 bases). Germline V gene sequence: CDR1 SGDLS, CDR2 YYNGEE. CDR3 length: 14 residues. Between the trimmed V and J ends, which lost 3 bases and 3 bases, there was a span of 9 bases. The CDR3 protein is CASSAPGANEKLFF. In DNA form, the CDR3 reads TGTGCCAGCAGCGCCCCAGGGGCTAATGAAAAACTGTTTTTT.

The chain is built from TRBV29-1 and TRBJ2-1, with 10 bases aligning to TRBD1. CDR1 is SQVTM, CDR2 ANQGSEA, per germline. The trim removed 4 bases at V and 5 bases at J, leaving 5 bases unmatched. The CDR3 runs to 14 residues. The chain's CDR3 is CSVVGQGMNNEQFF. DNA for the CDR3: TGCAGCGTTGTGGGACAGGGGATGAACAATGAGCAGTTCTTC.